This TCR beta chain was sequenced during a study of early T cells in non-severe SARS-CoV-2 infection. Study-wide background: Chains from this unsorted whole-blood bulk RNA could not be paired. Study-wide points: Lookups in VDJdb leaned toward anti-spike CD8 responses and missed private and CD4 specificities.

In regard to this clonotype: Its antigen is not known. A much larger clone sits a single nucleotide away, making a read error possible.

Germline CDR1 reads SGHTA; CDR2 reads FQGNSA. The CDR3 is made up of 13 amino acids. One entry per CDR3 protein results from TCRdb running MiXCR on the 5' RACE reads. Here the sample spans about 58,000 distinct CDR3 sequences, less than 9.5% being singletons. The sample taken for sequencing was whole blood. This chain links TRBV7-2 with TRBJ1-3, with D uncertain. The receptor was derived from an adult who was a healthcare worker with PCR-confirmed SARS-CoV-2 infection or an uninfected control (not recorded which). DNA for the CDR3: TGTGCCAACAGCCTACCCCCTGGAAACACCATATATTTT. It codes for CANSLPPGNTIYF.